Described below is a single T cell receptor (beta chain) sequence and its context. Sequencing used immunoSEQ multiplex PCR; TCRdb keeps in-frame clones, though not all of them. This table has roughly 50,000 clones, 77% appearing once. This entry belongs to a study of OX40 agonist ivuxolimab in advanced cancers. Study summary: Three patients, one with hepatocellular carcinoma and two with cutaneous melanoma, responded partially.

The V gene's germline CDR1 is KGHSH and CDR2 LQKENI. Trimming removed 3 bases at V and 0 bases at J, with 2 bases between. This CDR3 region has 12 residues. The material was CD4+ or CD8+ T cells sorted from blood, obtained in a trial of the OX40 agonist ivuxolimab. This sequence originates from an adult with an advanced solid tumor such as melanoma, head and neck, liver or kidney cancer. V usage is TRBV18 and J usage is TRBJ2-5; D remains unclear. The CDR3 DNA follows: TGTGCCAGCTCACCCAACCAAGAGACCCAGTACTTC. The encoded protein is CASSPNQETQYF.